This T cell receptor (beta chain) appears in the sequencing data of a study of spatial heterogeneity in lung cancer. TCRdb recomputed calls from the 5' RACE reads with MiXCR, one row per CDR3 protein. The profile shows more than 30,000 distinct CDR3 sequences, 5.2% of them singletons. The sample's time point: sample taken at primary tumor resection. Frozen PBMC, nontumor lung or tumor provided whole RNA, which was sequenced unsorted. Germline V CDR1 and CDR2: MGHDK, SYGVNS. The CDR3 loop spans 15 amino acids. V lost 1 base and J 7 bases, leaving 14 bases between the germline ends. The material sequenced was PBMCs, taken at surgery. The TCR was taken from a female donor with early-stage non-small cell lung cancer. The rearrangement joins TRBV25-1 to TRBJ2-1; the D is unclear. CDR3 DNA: TGTGCCAGCAGTGAATTGGGCTCAGGTAGAAATGAGCAGTTCTTC. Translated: CASSELGSGRNEQFF.